The rows below give T cell receptor beta chains drawn from one sample of a study of human T cells and chemical hapten exposure. From the RACE reads, TCRdb called clonotypes with MiXCR, one entry per CDR3 protein. The sample has some 45,000 distinct CDR3 sequences, approximately 4.8% seen once. Sequenced: whole blood. The origin of the receptors is a human donor in good health. Some clones in this sample may be carry-over from other donors' samples. Each CDR3 is given with its conserved first and last residue. The order of the fields is J gene, D gene, V gene, clone size, CDR3 protein, CDR3 DNA. The D gene is left open where the match is weak. The listing skips clone size in some rows; elsewhere it reads once, few, many or a size class.

TRBJ2-5 - TRBV6-5 many CASSPEYRTVQETQYF TGTGCCAGCAGTCCTGAATATCGGACAGTCCAAGAGACCCAGTACTTC
TRBJ2-3 - TRBV7-2 - CASSPTRLADTQYF TGTGCCAGCAGCCCCACCCGGCTCGCAGATACGCAGTATTTT
TRBJ1-1 - TRBV14 many CASSHPTGFTEAFF TGTGCCAGCAGCCACCCAACAGGGTTCACTGAAGCTTTCTTT
TRBJ1-1 - TRBV20-1 many CSALRAGHLYLFF TGCAGTGCCTTACGGGCAGGGCATCTTTACCTATTCTTT
TRBJ2-1 - TRBV9 few CASGDSRHEQFF TGTGCCAGCGGGGATAGTCGACATGAGCAGTTCTTC
TRBJ2-6 TRBD1 TRBV19 few CASSWTGRQSSGANVLTF TGTGCCAGTAGTTGGACAGGCCGTCAAAGCTCTGGGGCCAACGTCCTGACTTTC
TRBJ1-4 - TRBV6-5 many CASSYRGRANEKLFF TGTGCCAGCAGTTACCGGGGCAGGGCTAATGAAAAACTGTTTTTT
TRBJ2-1 - TRBV9 many CASSARTGSSYNEQFF TGTGCCAGCAGCGCCCGGACTGGAAGCTCCTACAATGAGCAGTTCTTC
TRBJ2-5 - TRBV12-3/TRBV12-4 - CASSLPGEETQYF TGTGCCAGCAGTTTACCCGGGGAAGAGACCCAGTACTTC
TRBJ1-5 TRBD1 TRBV12-3/TRBV12-4 - CASSWTGSNQPQHF TGTGCCAGCAGTTGGACAGGGAGCAATCAGCCCCAGCATTTT
TRBJ2-6 - TRBV11-3 - CASQFLGSGANVLTF TGTGCCAGCCAATTCCTGGGCTCTGGGGCCAACGTCCTGACTTTC
TRBJ2-7 TRBD1 TRBV2 few CASSPGTGYEQYF TGTGCCAGCAGCCCCGGGACAGGCTACGAGCAGTACTTC
TRBJ2-7 - TRBV28 - CASEGSPYEQYF TGTGCCAGCGAAGGCAGCCCCTACGAGCAGTACTTC
TRBJ1-1 TRBD1 TRBV7-9 - CASSLGGQGLRNTEAFF TGTGCCAGCAGCTTAGGGGGACAGGGGCTGAGGAACACTGAAGCTTTCTTT
TRBJ2-1 - TRBV14 few CASSLQPSREQFF TGTGCCAGCAGCCTCCAACCCTCACGGGAGCAGTTCTTC
TRBJ1-5 - TRBV5-5 few CASSLRGAVEGNQPQHF TGTGCCAGCAGCTTGAGGGGGGCAGTTGAGGGCAATCAGCCCCAGCATTTT
TRBJ1-3 - TRBV2 many CASCERRSTIYF TGTGCCAGCTGTGAGAGGAGGAGCACCATATATTTT
TRBJ2-7 - TRBV18 few CASSPVPSSSYEQYF TGTGCCAGCTCACCTGTCCCGTCAAGCTCCTACGAGCAGTACTTC
TRBJ2-3 TRBD2 TRBV24-1 few CATSDFIRTSGSVDTQYF TGTGCCACCAGTGATTTTATCCGGACTAGCGGGAGTGTAGATACGCAGTATTTT
TRBJ2-1 - TRBV28 few CASSSQAREQFF TGTGCCAGCAGTTCCCAGGCGCGGGAGCAGTTCTTC
TRBJ1-6 - TRBV4-2 - CASSQAYNSPLHF TGTGCCAGCAGCCAAGCCTATAATTCACCCCTCCACTTT
TRBJ2-7 TRBD1 TRBV28 few CASSITGTGRYEQYF TGTGCCAGCAGTATCACCGGGACAGGGCGCTACGAGCAGTACTTC
TRBJ2-3 - TRBV11-2 many CASSLRMSTDTQYF TGTGCCAGCAGCTTAAGGATGAGCACAGATACGCAGTATTTT
TRBJ2-1 TRBD2 TRBV7-9 - CASSSTLAGEWDEQFF TGTGCCAGCAGCTCAACCCTAGCGGGAGAATGGGATGAGCAGTTCTTC
TRBJ2-1 TRBD2 TRBV5-1 few CASGRGTSVTSRHEQFF TGCGCCAGCGGTCGAGGGACTAGCGTCACTTCAAGGCATGAGCAGTTCTTC
TRBJ2-1 TRBD2 TRBV4-2 many CASSQGTRGLAGGPYYNEQFF TGTGCCAGCAGCCAAGGCACGAGGGGACTAGCGGGAGGCCCTTACTACAATGAGCAGTTCTTC
TRBJ1-2 TRBD1 TRBV10-3 many CAISVGTGSTSGGYTF TGTGCCATCAGTGTTGGGACAGGGAGCACATCGGGTGGCTACACCTTC
TRBJ2-7 TRBD1 TRBV6-1 many CASSPRDRGRNEQYF TGTGCCAGCAGTCCCCGGGACAGGGGTAGGAACGAGCAGTACTTC
TRBJ2-5 TRBD2 TRBV28 many CASSYRSGIPPPQETQYF TGTGCCAGCAGTTACCGTAGCGGGATACCCCCCCCCCAAGAGACCCAGTACTTC
TRBJ2-7 TRBD2 TRBV27 few CASSLSLAGLSYEQYF TGTGCCAGCAGTTTATCCCTAGCGGGACTATCCTACGAGCAGTACTTC
TRBJ2-7 TRBD1 TRBV28 many CASSKGARSYEQYF TGTGCCAGCAGTAAGGGGGCTAGGTCCTACGAGCAGTACTTC
TRBJ2-1 - TRBV9 few CASSLGDPPYNEQFF TGTGCCAGCAGCCTAGGGGACCCCCCCTACAATGAGCAGTTCTTC
TRBJ2-7 TRBD1 TRBV7-9 many CASSHRDRGPEQYF TGTGCCAGCAGCCACCGGGACAGGGGTCCCGAGCAGTACTTC
TRBJ2-1 TRBD2 TRBV5-1 few CASRLAGSSYNEQFF TGCGCCAGCAGACTAGCGGGAAGCTCCTACAATGAGCAGTTCTTC
TRBJ1-5 - TRBV12-3/TRBV12-4 many CASSTTDSNQPQHF TGTGCCAGCAGTACGACAGATAGCAATCAGCCCCAGCATTTT
TRBJ2-3 - TRBV21-1 many CASSKGGQGESRSKDTQYF TGTGCCAGCAGCAAAGGCGGACAGGGGGAGTCGAGGAGCAAAGATACGCAGTATTTT
TRBJ2-3 - TRBV13 many CASSERRESSTDTQYF TGTGCCAGCAGCGAGAGACGGGAGTCTAGCACAGATACGCAGTATTTT
TRBJ2-1 - TRBV28 many CASRPGVGPSNEQFF TGTGCCAGCAGGCCGGGAGTCGGTCCCTCCAATGAGCAGTTCTTC
TRBJ1-1 - TRBV6-6 many CASSYRGYDAEAFF TGTGCCAGCAGTTACAGGGGGTACGACGCTGAAGCTTTCTTT
TRBJ1-2 - TRBV5-1 many CASSSGTQGGPYGYTF TGCGCCAGCAGCTCCGGTACCCAGGGCGGACCCTATGGCTACACCTTC
TRBJ2-6 - TRBV18 few CASSPLPRGSGANVLTF TGTGCCAGCTCACCGCTACCTAGGGGGTCGGGGGCCAACGTCCTGACTTTC
TRBJ1-1 TRBD1 TRBV27 few CASSAQDRAVDTEAFF TGTGCCAGCAGTGCCCAGGACAGGGCTGTCGACACTGAAGCTTTCTTT
TRBJ1-3 - TRBV29-1 many CSVSSPSGNTIYF TGCAGCGTCAGTTCCCCTTCTGGAAACACCATATATTTT